These T cell receptor beta chains were read from a single sample in a study of blood T cells in healthy people across ages. Via MiXCR, TCRdb re-called the 5' RACE reads, giving one row per CDR3 protein. The sample yields over a million distinct CDR3 sequences, around 45% seen once. The source material was blood. The source of these receptors is a woman aged 60-75 years in good health. Both conserved end residues are part of each CDR3. D genes are given only for firm matches. Rows may omit the clone size; those that give it use once, few, many or a size class.

CDR3nt: TGTGCCAGCAGAGAGCTGGTAGCGGGAGGCCTCCGGGCGGGTGTGCAGTACTTC
CDR3aa: CASRELVAGGLRAGVQYF
abundance: NA
v_gene: TRBV6-1
d_gene: TRBD2
j_gene: TRBJ2-5

CDR3nt: TGTGCCAGCAGTTCAAACAGGGATCGTCCCTACGAGCAGTACTTC
CDR3aa: CASSSNRDRPYEQYF
abundance: NA
v_gene: TRBV28
d_gene: NA
j_gene: TRBJ2-7

CDR3nt: TGTGCCAGCAGTTACCGACCGTTGGCTAGCGGGAATGCACTATACAATGAGCAGTTCTTC
CDR3aa: CASSYRPLASGNALYNEQFF
abundance: NA
v_gene: TRBV6-5
d_gene: TRBD2
j_gene: TRBJ2-1

CDR3nt: TGCGCCAGCAGCCAAGTCAGGGACGGTCGAGGCTACACCTTC
CDR3aa: CASSQVRDGRGYTF
abundance: NA
v_gene: TRBV4-1
d_gene: NA
j_gene: TRBJ1-2

CDR3nt: TGCAGTGCTTCCCCCGGGGGCTACGAGCAGTACTTC
CDR3aa: CSASPGGYEQYF
abundance: NA
v_gene: TRBV20-1
d_gene: NA
j_gene: TRBJ2-7

CDR3nt: TGCAGTGCCACCCTGTCTAGCGTTCCCACAGATACGCAGTATTTT
CDR3aa: CSATLSSVPTDTQYF
abundance: few
v_gene: TRBV20-1
d_gene: NA
j_gene: TRBJ2-3

CDR3nt: TGTGCCAGCAGCCTGGGACTAGCGGGAGGGAGCACAGATACGCAGTATTTT
CDR3aa: CASSLGLAGGSTDTQYF
abundance: many
v_gene: TRBV11-2
d_gene: TRBD2
j_gene: TRBJ2-3

CDR3nt: TGTGCCAGCAGTTCCCCCGCTAGCGGGAGCTACGAGCAGTACTTC
CDR3aa: CASSSPASGSYEQYF
abundance: few
v_gene: TRBV28
d_gene: TRBD2
j_gene: TRBJ2-7

CDR3nt: TGCGCCAGCAGCTCGACAGGGGGGAGGTATGAGCAGTTCTTC
CDR3aa: CASSSTGGRYEQFF
abundance: NA
v_gene: TRBV5-1
d_gene: TRBD1
j_gene: TRBJ2-1

CDR3nt: TGTGCCAGCTACCCTAGCGGGAGGGTAAATGAGCAGTTCTTC
CDR3aa: CASYPSGRVNEQFF
abundance: NA
v_gene: TRBV27
d_gene: TRBD2
j_gene: TRBJ2-1

CDR3nt: TGCAGCGTTGAAGGGGTGACCGAGCAGTTCTTC
CDR3aa: CSVEGVTEQFF
abundance: NA
v_gene: TRBV29-1
d_gene: NA
j_gene: TRBJ2-1

CDR3nt: TGTGCCAGCAGTGCCCCAGACGGGGGCTCCTACAATGAGCAGTTCTTC
CDR3aa: CASSAPDGGSYNEQFF
abundance: NA
v_gene: TRBV2
d_gene: NA
j_gene: TRBJ2-1

CDR3nt: TGTGCCAGCAGCGAGGAAAGGCGTCGAACCGGGGAGCTGTTTTTT
CDR3aa: CASSEERRRTGELFF
abundance: NA
v_gene: TRBV11-1
d_gene: NA
j_gene: TRBJ2-2

CDR3nt: TGTGCCAGCAGTTTAGCGGGGTTGGAGAGGCAGTACTTC
CDR3aa: CASSLAGLERQYF
abundance: few
v_gene: TRBV12-3/TRBV12-4
d_gene: NA
j_gene: TRBJ2-4

CDR3nt: TGTGCCAGCAGCGTAGCCGGGGGAAGCACAGATACGCAGTATTTT
CDR3aa: CASSVAGGSTDTQYF
abundance: few
v_gene: TRBV9
d_gene: NA
j_gene: TRBJ2-3

CDR3nt: TGTGCCAGCAGCTCTACGACTAGCGGGAGCTACGAGCAGTACTTC
CDR3aa: CASSSTTSGSYEQYF
abundance: NA
v_gene: TRBV7-9
d_gene: TRBD2
j_gene: TRBJ2-7

CDR3nt: TGTGCCAGCACCGGAATCAGGGACAGGATCTTCTATGGCTACACCTTC
CDR3aa: CASTGIRDRIFYGYTF
abundance: NA
v_gene: TRBV4-2
d_gene: TRBD1
j_gene: TRBJ1-2

CDR3nt: TGCAGCGGGGGGACTAGCGGGAAGAGGGAGCAGTTCTTC
CDR3aa: CSGGTSGKREQFF
abundance: few
v_gene: TRBV29-1
d_gene: TRBD2
j_gene: TRBJ2-1

CDR3nt: TGTGCCATAACTGGGGGGAGGACTGAAGCTTTCTTT
CDR3aa: CAITGGRTEAFF
abundance: NA
v_gene: TRBV28
d_gene: NA
j_gene: TRBJ1-1

CDR3nt: TGTGCCAGCAGCGCTCCGGGACAGGGGGCGGATGAGCAGTTCTTC
CDR3aa: CASSAPGQGADEQFF
abundance: NA
v_gene: TRBV9
d_gene: TRBD1
j_gene: TRBJ2-1

CDR3nt: TGTGCCAGAACAAGCGGGAGTTACGAGCAGTACTTC
CDR3aa: CARTSGSYEQYF
abundance: NA
v_gene: TRBV21-1
d_gene: NA
j_gene: TRBJ2-7

CDR3nt: TGCAGCGCCGTAGGACAGAACACTGAAGCTTTCTTT
CDR3aa: CSAVGQNTEAFF
abundance: NA
v_gene: TRBV29-1
d_gene: NA
j_gene: TRBJ1-1